This T cell receptor (beta chain) was identified in a study of shared clonotypes between healthy human individuals. Naive CD8 cells, CD45RO-negative and positively selected for CCR7, excluded terminally differentiated effector memory CD45RA+ cells. The length of the CDR3 is 12 residues. V lost 10 bases to trimming and J lost 2 bases, with 11 bases between them. CDR1 and CDR2 (germline): PRHDT, FYEKMQ (reference sequence). Researchers divided each subset's genomic DNA evenly across several immunoSEQ plates. This table comes from immunoSEQ multiplex PCR, and its TCRdb copy is limited to in-frame clones, with some not included. The sample lists 550,000 to 750,000 clones, over 95% occurring once.

The J gene is TRBJ1-2, the V gene TRBV13; no firm D call. This TCR derives from a woman in her thirties in good health. Specimen: naive CD8+ T cells sorted from blood. CDR3 in DNA: TGTGCCATAGAGGGAAACAACTATGGCTACACCTTC. Its translation: CAIEGNNYGYTF.